These 4 T cell receptor beta chains came from one sample sequenced in a study of cytomegalovirus exposure and HLA in healthy donors. PCR amplification relied on 60 Vbeta primers (plus 13 Jbeta primers). TCRdb keeps only in-frame clones here, not all; method: immunoSEQ multiplex PCR. The table records roughly 150,000 clones, roughly 80% of them present only once. The specimen was PBMCs. The receptors stem from a male donor in good health and CMV-seronegative.

The genes are TRBV7-9 and TRBJ2-7; weak D call: TRBD2 (5 bases). Trimming cost V 5 bases and J 2 bases, with 10 bases left between them. Germline V gene sequence: CDR1 SEHNR, CDR2 FQNEAQ (reference sequence). There are 13 residues in the CDR3. The CDR3 loop reads CASSLETTYEQYF. CDR3 bases: TGTGCCAGCAGCCTGGAGACTACCTACGAGCAGTACTTC. Based on the CDR3 plus reference TRBV7-9 and TRBJ2-7, the full variable domain is DTGVSQNPRHKITKRGQNVTFRCDPISEHNRLYWYRQTLGQGPEFLTYFQNEAQLEKSRLLSDRFSAERPKGSFSTLEIQRTEQGDSAMYLCASSLETTYEQYFGPGTRLTVT.

V gene TRBV7-2 combines with J gene TRBJ2-5; 7 bases align to TRBD1. The DNA matches TRBJ2-7 better at its end, which makes the J call doubtful. In germline, CDR1 is SGHTA, CDR2 FQGNSA. There are 13 residues in the CDR3. The CDR3 region is CASQGTASYEQYF. The DNA of the CDR3 is TGTGCCAGCCAGGGGACAGCATCCTACGAGCAGTACTTC.

The rearrangement links TRBV7-9 to TRBJ2-3; 8 nucleotides line up with TRBD2. This CDR3 is 17 amino acids long. Germline values: CDR1 SEHNR, CDR2 FQNEAQ (reference sequence). Losses at the gene ends were 5 bases for V and 3 bases for J; bases not matched to a gene: 13. CDR3 residues: CASSPPGGRGATDTQYF. The CDR3 nucleotides read TGTGCCAGCAGCCCCCCGGGGGGGAGGGGGGCTACAGATACGCAGTATTTT.

This CDR3 is CAWSVGSGRADTQYF. CDR3 coding DNA: TGTGCCTGGAGTGTAGGTAGCGGGAGGGCCGATACGCAGTATTTT. The V gene is TRBV30, the J gene TRBJ2-3, with 11 bases fitting TRBD2. The junction had 5 bases not matched to a gene; V was cut back by 0 bases and J by 6 bases. The CDR3 covers 15 residues. CDR1 is GTSNPN and CDR2 is SVGIG in the germline V gene (reference sequence).